The 20 T cell receptor beta chains below come from one sample, sequenced in a study of metastatic and nonmetastatic thyroid tumors. TCRdb re-called the PCR reads through MiXCR. In the table there are approximately 60,000 clones, roughly 30% of which are singletons. All patients were untreated before thyroid surgery. Sequenced: blood. Receptor source: a female donor with papillary thyroid cancer or a benign thyroid nodule (not recorded which). Some clones in this sample may be carry-over from other donors' samples.

There are many counts of this clone. This rearrangement joins TRBV29-1 to TRBJ1-2, with 8 bases matching TRBD1. V was clipped by 1 base and J by 5 bases; unmatched bases: 6. This CDR3 region has 14 residues. Germline V lookup: CDR1 SQVTM, CDR2 ANQGSEA. CDR3 nucleotides: TGCAGCGTTGAAGCAGGGACAGGATATTATGGCTACACCTTC. It yields the protein CSVEAGTGYYGYTF. Drawing the rest from reference TRBV29-1 and TRBJ1-2, the complete variable domain is SAVISQKPSRDICQRGTSLTIQCQVDSQVTMMFWYRQQPGQSLTLIATANQGSEATYESGFVIDKFPISRPNLTFSTLTVSNMSPEDSSIYLCSVEAGTGYYGYTFGSGTRLTVV.

The chain uses TRBV5-1 and TRBJ2-2; D is unresolved. The CDR3 is made up of 17 amino acids. The germline gives CDR1 SGHRS, CDR2 YFSETQ. The V and J ends lost 3 bases and 1 base respectively, with 16 bases between them. CDR3 DNA sequence: TGCGCCAGCAGCTCCTGGCGGTCTCCGGGGAACACCGGGGAGCTGTTTTTT. Encoded protein: CASSSWRSPGNTGELFF.

The rearrangement links TRBV6-1 to TRBJ1-2, with D maybe TRBD1 (5 bases). The CDR3 is 12 residues long. The ends were cut back, 10 bases at V and 8 bases at J, with 17 bases in the middle. Germline V gene data show CDR1 as MNHNS and CDR2 as SASEGT. CDR3 sequence (DNA): TGTGCCACCTCACAGGCCGGAGGGGGCTACACCTTC. Translated: CATSQAGGGYTF.

The chain has TRBV12-3 or TRBV12-4 and TRBJ2-7; 7 nucleotides line up with TRBD1. V lost 6 bases to trimming and J lost 4 bases; unmatched junction nucleotides: 6. The CDR3 extends over 13 amino acids. The CDR3 nucleotides read TGTGCCAGCAGCCGGAGACAGGGTTACGAGCAGTACTTC. It specifies CASSRRQGYEQYF.

Here the CDR3 DNA reads TGCAGTGCTCCCCCCAGGGTGCAAGTTAACTATGGCTACACCTTC. This codes for CSAPPRVQVNYGYTF. The chain uses TRBV20-1 and TRBJ1-2; D may be TRBD1 (5 bases). The V gene lost 5 bases and the J gene lost 1 base, with 17 bases spanning the gap. Germline values: CDR1 DFQATT, CDR2 SNEGSKA (reference sequence). This CDR3 is built from 15 residues.

This chain connects TRBV30 to TRBJ1-2; no clear D gene. This CDR3 region has 13 residues. Trimming shortened V by 0 bases and J by 8 bases, and 13 bases separated the two germline ends. Germline V gene sequence: CDR1 GTSNPN, CDR2 SVGIG (reference sequence). CDR3 in amino acids: CAWSVSAGRGYTF. The CDR3 DNA follows: TGTGCCTGGAGTGTCTCGGCAGGACGAGGCTACACCTTC.

This chain uses TRBV27 with TRBJ2-2, with D perhaps TRBD1 or TRBD2 (7 bases each). CDR1 MNHEY and CDR2 SMNVEV come from the germline V gene (reference sequence). Trimming shortened V by 4 bases and J by 7 bases, and 16 bases separated the two germline ends. The CDR3 runs to 15 residues. CDR3 amino acids: CASSSRGEGVGELFF. The CDR3 DNA reads TGTGCCAGCAGTTCCAGGGGGGAGGGAGTCGGGGAGCTGTTTTTT.

This clone was seen only a few times. This chain uses TRBV10-3 with TRBJ1-2; D is possibly TRBD1 (6 bases). The germline V gene encodes CDR1 ENHRY and CDR2 SYGVKD. The CDR3 spans 14 residues. Trimming removed 6 bases at V and 6 bases at J, with 17 bases between. CDR3 amino acids: CAIRGYRESDGYTF. The DNA for the CDR3 is TGTGCCATCAGAGGCTACAGGGAATCAGATGGCTACACCTTC.

There are many counts of this clone. V usage is TRBV12-3 or TRBV12-4 and J usage is TRBJ2-3; D unclear. The CDR3 is made up of 14 amino acids. Trimming took 6 bases from V and 2 from J, leaving 12 bases between them. CDR3 loop: CASRPGGNTDTQYF. CDR3 DNA: TGTGCCAGCAGGCCAGGCGGAAACACAGATACGCAGTATTTT.

Comment on this clone: Without the conserved terminal phenylalanine or tryptophan, this CDR3 likely stems from a read error. V gene TRBV12-3 or TRBV12-4 combines with J gene TRBJ1-1; unclear D gene. The CDR3 is 14 amino acids. Trimming shortened V by 7 bases and J by 0 bases, and 12 bases separated the two germline ends. The CDR3 region has the DNA TGTGCCAGCACCTCAACCGCGGTGAACACTGAAGCTTTCTCT. It codes for CASTSTAVNTEAFS.

In its sample, this clone was seen a few times. V gene TRBV6-1 combines with J gene TRBJ1-1, with unresolved D. V lost 3 bases and J 6 bases, leaving 11 bases between the germline ends. The CDR3 contains 13 residues. Germline lookup yields CDR1 MNHNS and CDR2 SASEGT. The CDR3 loop is CASSDAVTAEAFF. Written as DNA, the CDR3 is TGTGCCAGCAGTGACGCGGTGACCGCTGAAGCTTTCTTT.

The rearrangement uses TRBV4-2 and TRBJ2-3; no firm D call. V dropped 4 bases and J dropped 0 bases, with 17 bases sitting between them. The CDR3 is made up of 17 amino acids. The germline V gene has CDR1 LGHNA and CDR2 YNFKEQ. CDR3 residues: CASSPKGRFTSTDTQYF. In nucleotides, the CDR3 is TGTGCCAGCAGCCCGAAGGGAAGGTTCACTAGCACAGATACGCAGTATTTT.

J is TRBJ1-5 and V is TRBV6-1; no definite D call. Trimming removed 1 base from V and 2 bases from J, with 6 bases in between. Germline CDR1 MNHNS, CDR2 SASEGT. CDR3 length: 14 residues. The CDR3 here is CASSEVLRNQPQHF. CDR3 in DNA: TGTGCCAGCAGTGAAGTTTTACGCAATCAGCCCCAGCATTTT.

The CDR3 here is CASSPSRRVRGQFF. Here the CDR3 DNA reads TGTGCCAGCAGCCCCTCGAGGCGGGTAAGGGGGCAGTTCTTC. The chain links TRBV14 to TRBJ2-1; either TRBD1 or TRBD2 may fit D (5 bases each). The CDR3 is 14 amino acids. The ends were cut back, 4 bases at V and 12 bases at J, with 19 bases in the middle. Germline V gives CDR1 SGHDN, CDR2 FVKESK.

The sample holds many counts of this clone. This chain joins TRBV4-3 and TRBJ2-7, with 9 positions matching TRBD2. Germline V CDR1 and CDR2: LGHNA, YSLEER. The CDR3 runs to 16 residues. Unmatched junction bases numbered 9, after V lost 0 bases and J lost 6 bases. As DNA, the CDR3 is TGCGCCAGCAGCCAAGAAGAAGGTAGCGGGAGCGGCGAGCAGTACTTC. It translates to CASSQEEGSGSGEQYF.

This clone has a handful of counts. The chain recombines TRBV28 with TRBJ2-7; TRBD2 is a possible D gene (5 bases). Trimming took off 2 bases at V and 4 bases at J, with 15 bases between the two ends. Germline loops: CDR1 MDHEN, CDR2 SYDVKM. The CDR3 extends over 15 amino acids. CDR3 sequence: CASSLGESGLYEQYF. In nucleotides, the CDR3 is TGTGCCAGCAGTTTAGGGGAGAGTGGGCTTTACGAGCAGTACTTC.

V is TRBV28 and J is TRBJ2-7; maybe TRBD2 (6 bases). This CDR3 region has 15 residues. Per germline, CDR1 MDHEN and CDR2 SYDVKM. V was trimmed by 6 bases and J by 1 base, leaving 16 bases between them. DNA of the CDR3: TGTGCCAGCAGCCCAGGGACTGCCCCATCCTACGAGCAGTACTTC. Protein sequence: CASSPGTAPSYEQYF.

This clone showed up just a few times. J is TRBJ1-6 and V is TRBV28, with 7 nucleotides matching TRBD1. The length of the CDR3 is 16 residues. The germline V gene has CDR1 MDHEN and CDR2 SYDVKM. V shed 6 bases, J shed 7 bases, and the junction held 12 bases outside the gene matches. This chain's CDR3 is CASSSLQGTKNSPLHF. The DNA of the CDR3 is TGTGCCAGCAGCTCCCTACAGGGGACTAAAAATTCACCCCTCCACTTT.

This clone was recorded a few times. The chain employs TRBV9 and TRBJ2-7, with D possibly TRBD1 on 6 matching bases. This CDR3 spans 16 amino acids. Germline V gene sequence: CDR1 SGDLS, CDR2 YYNGEE. The V and J ends lost 0 bases and 5 bases respectively, with 18 bases between them. CDR3 nucleotides: TGTGCCAGCAGCGTAGGCAATCAGGGGCTCTATGACGAGCAGTACTTC. Translating gives CASSVGNQGLYDEQYF.

The chain combines TRBV11-2 with TRBJ2-1; 9 nucleotides agree with TRBD2. Looked up from germline, CDR1 is SGHAT and CDR2 is FQNNGV. The CDR3 has 15 residues. Trimming removed 3 bases from V and 7 bases from J; junction bases left unmatched: 7. DNA of the CDR3: TGTGCCAGCAGCTTTGAGGCGGGAGGGCCAAATGAGCAGTTCTTC. Its protein product is CASSFEAGGPNEQFF.